Below, 16 T cell receptor beta chains from the same sample are listed, as sequenced in a study of cytomegalovirus exposure and HLA in healthy donors. The primer mix had 60 Vbeta and 13 Jbeta primers. Only in-frame clones appear in the TCRdb table, and some are missing; sequencing was by immunoSEQ multiplex PCR. The data contain about 160,000 clones, under 75% of them singletons. Sequences were obtained from PBMCs. These receptors all stem from a woman between 55 and 75 years old in good health and CMV-seropositive.

This sequence joins TRBV30 and TRBJ2-7; 7 nucleotides align to TRBD1. Trimming removed 3 bases from V and 0 bases from J; junction bases left unmatched: 5. The germline gives CDR1 GTSNPN, CDR2 SVGIG (reference sequence). The CDR3 contains 14 residues. CDR3 loop: CAWRIQGNSYEQYF. The CDR3 region has the DNA TGTGCCTGGAGGATACAGGGGAACTCCTACGAGCAGTACTTC.

This clone occurred once. The chain carries TRBV5-1 and TRBJ2-7; 7 nucleotides agree with TRBD1. The length of the CDR3 is 15 residues. Germline CDR1 reads SGHRS; CDR2 reads YFSETQ. V trimming: 1 base; J trimming: 2 bases; junction bases outside the gene matches: 6. CDR3 amino acids: CASSLSEGAAYEQYF. CDR3 in DNA: TGCGCCAGCAGCTTGTCTGAGGGGGCGGCCTACGAGCAGTACTTC.

This clone was seen a few times. V and J are TRBV10-3 and TRBJ1-2, with 7 bases aligning to TRBD1. The germline V gene has CDR1 ENHRY and CDR2 SYGVKD. V was pared by 10 bases and J by 2 bases, with 4 bases of the junction left unmatched. The CDR3 has 12 residues. CDR3 protein: CATYRGNYGYTF. For the CDR3, the DNA is TGTGCCACCTACAGGGGAAACTATGGCTACACCTTC.

This clone was found a few times. The genes are TRBV2 and TRBJ1-2; D is perhaps TRBD1 (5 bases). Germline CDR1 SNHLY, CDR2 FYNNEI. Trimming shortened V by 3 bases and J by 7 bases, and 9 bases separated the two germline ends. The CDR3 covers 12 residues. The CDR3 DNA reads TGTGCCAGCAGTGACAGGGTGGCTGGCTACACCTTC. This gives the protein CASSDRVAGYTF.

The J gene is TRBJ2-7, the V gene TRBV7-2; a weak D match, TRBD2 (6 bases). The CDR3 is made up of 15 amino acids. V lost 6 bases, J lost 0 bases, and 15 bases lay in between. Germline V CDR1 and CDR2: SGHTA, FQGNSA. CDR3 in DNA: TGTGCCAGCAGACCCCGGGACTCCGTCTCCTACGAGCAGTACTTC. This encodes CASRPRDSVSYEQYF. Together with reference TRBV7-2 and TRBJ2-7, the CDR3 gives the full variable domain: GAGVSQSPSNKVTEKGKDVELRCDPISGHTALYWYRQSLGQGLEFLIYFQGNSAPDKSGLPSDRFSAERTGGSVSTLTIQRTQQEDSAVYLCASRPRDSVSYEQYFGPGTRLTVT.

The rearrangement joins TRBV10-3 to TRBJ2-1, with 11 bases fitting TRBD2. The CDR3 is 16 residues long. V lost 6 bases to trimming and J lost 5 bases; unmatched junction nucleotides: 9. In germline, CDR1 is ENHRY, CDR2 SYGVKD. The DNA for the CDR3 is TGTGCCATCAGGAACGTAGCGGGAGGGCGAGACAATGAGCAGTTCTTC. Translated: CAIRNVAGGRDNEQFF.

This sequence joins TRBV7-9 and TRBJ2-1; D is possibly TRBD2 (6 bases). The V end lost 6 bases, the J end lost 7 bases, and 19 bases lay between the germline ends. Germline values: CDR1 SEHNR, CDR2 FQNEAQ (reference sequence). There are 15 residues in the CDR3. Here the CDR3 DNA reads TGTGCCAGCAGATCAACAGGAGGGTTCGGGAATGAGCAGTTCTTC. It is translated as CASRSTGGFGNEQFF. Based on the CDR3 plus reference TRBV7-9 and TRBJ2-1, the full variable domain is DTGVSQNPRHKITKRGQNVTFRCDPISEHNRLYWYRQTLGQGPEFLTYFQNEAQLEKSRLLSDRFSAERPKGSFSTLEIQRTEQGDSAMYLCASRSTGGFGNEQFFGPGTRLTVL.

J is TRBJ2-7 and V is TRBV28, with D perhaps matching TRBD1 (6 bases). V lost 2 bases, J lost 11 bases, and 13 bases lay in between. The CDR3 length is 12 residues. Germline CDR1 MDHEN, CDR2 SYDVKM. The CDR3 coding sequence is TGTGCCAGCAGTTTACGGGCCCAGGGGAAGTACTTC. This gives the protein CASSLRAQGKYF.

This clone was picked up a small number of times. The gene calls are TRBV19 and TRBJ2-3, with D possibly TRBD2 on 6 matching bases. V dropped 9 bases and J dropped 3 bases, with 16 bases sitting between them. The CDR3 has 14 amino acids. Germline assignment: CDR1 LNHDA and CDR2 SQIVND (reference sequence). This CDR3 reads CASLRRGGTDTQYF. CDR3 DNA: TGTGCCAGCCTCCGGCGGGGTGGGACAGATACGCAGTATTTT.

The chain links TRBV2 to TRBJ2-2, with D possibly matching TRBD1 (5 bases). The germline V gene has CDR1 SNHLY and CDR2 FYNNEI. V was clipped by 3 bases and J by 2 bases, with 7 bases between them. CDR3 length: 14 amino acids. This CDR3 is CASSDDRNTGELFF. DNA for the CDR3: TGTGCCAGCAGTGACGACAGAAACACCGGGGAGCTGTTTTTT.

This clone was observed a handful of times. This rearrangement joins TRBV9 to TRBJ1-3; D gene unclear. Per the germline V gene, CDR1 is SGDLS and CDR2 is YYNGEE. V was clipped by 3 bases and J by 6 bases, with 10 bases between them. The CDR3 spans 13 residues. In DNA form, the CDR3 reads TGTGCCAGCAGCGAGGACTATTCAAACACCATATATTTT. This translates into CASSEDYSNTIYF.

The table lists this clone with a count of one. The rearrangement uses TRBV4-3 and TRBJ2-1; perhaps TRBD2 as D (6 bases). Germline assignment: CDR1 LGHNA and CDR2 YSLEER. The CDR3 runs 15 residues. With 0 bases removed from V and 6 bases from J, the gap between germline ends came to 12 bases. The CDR3 sequence: CASSQDGGTGNEQFF. DNA of the CDR3: TGCGCCAGCAGCCAAGATGGCGGGACGGGCAATGAGCAGTTCTTC.

This clone appeared a single time. The chain links TRBV30 to TRBJ2-7; 10 bases line up with TRBD2. The germline gives CDR1 GTSNPN, CDR2 SVGIG (reference sequence). CDR3 length: 14 residues. The V gene end was trimmed by 0 bases and the J gene end by 3 bases; junction bases not matched to a gene: 2. The CDR3 DNA reads TGTGCCTGGAGTGTAACTAGCGGGAACTACGAGCAGTACTTC. Protein sequence: CAWSVTSGNYEQYF.

This rearrangement joins TRBV5-1 to TRBJ1-4; no clear D gene. Germline V gene lookup returns CDR1 SGHRS and CDR2 YFSETQ. The CDR3 consists of 15 residues. V gave up 5 bases and J gave up 2 bases, with 13 bases separating them. CDR3 amino acids: CASSREGYTNEKLFF. For the CDR3, the DNA is TGCGCCAGCAGTCGGGAAGGATATACTAATGAAAAACTGTTTTTT.

The DNA of the CDR3 is TGCGCCAGCAGCCCGGTGGGAGTTTTTGGGACAGGGGCCTCTGGAGGTGAAAAACTGTTTTTT. Its translation: CASSPVGVFGTGASGGEKLFF. The V and J genes are TRBV4-3 and TRBJ1-4; 10 bases are a match to TRBD1. CDR1 and CDR2 (germline): LGHNA, YSLEER. This CDR3 spans 21 amino acids. After removal of 4 bases from V and 7 bases from J, the junction contained 24 bases not matched to a gene.

The chain is built from TRBV9 and TRBJ2-5; TRBD2 matches 7 bases. The CDR3 consists of 15 residues. Germline V gives CDR1 SGDLS, CDR2 YYNGEE. Trimming cost V 0 bases and J 5 bases; bases outside gene matches: 7. The CDR3 protein is CASSVEGRVGETQYF. The CDR3 DNA is TGTGCCAGCAGCGTAGAAGGGAGGGTTGGTGAGACCCAGTACTTC.